The rows below give T cell receptor beta chains drawn from one sample of a study of blood T cells in healthy people across ages. One entry per CDR3 protein, called by TCRdb with MiXCR from the 5' RACE reads. Found here are roughly 1.7 million distinct CDR3 sequences, about 35% of them singletons; the top ten hold about 10%. The sequencing input was blood. The receptor source for this set is a woman aged 25 to 39 in good health. Each CDR3 is given with its conserved first and last residue. D genes are given only for firm matches. Clone size, where shown, is once, few, many, or a class for clones that have expanded.

TGTGCCAGCAGCCAAGGGCAGGGGTTGCAGTACTTC,CASSQGQGLQYF,-,TRBJ2-7,TRBV3-1,-,12
TGTGCCAGCAATTCAGACGACCGCTACGAGCAGTACTTC,CASNSDDRYEQYF,-,TRBJ2-7,TRBV12-3/TRBV12-4,-,13
TGTGCCATCAGTGATTTATTTGGTTTAGATGAAAAACTGTTTTTT,CAISDLFGLDEKLFF,-,TRBJ1-4,TRBV10-3,few,15
TGTGCCAGCGGCGTAGCGGCGGGGGAACGAGAGACCCAGTACTTC,CASGVAAGERETQYF,TRBD2,TRBJ2-5,TRBV9,-,15
TGTGCCAGCAGTGCCTCTTTTAAGAATGAAAAACTGTTTTTT,CASSASFKNEKLFF,-,TRBJ1-4,TRBV2,-,14
TGCAGTGCTGGCCCAGGGCTTAGCTCCTACAATGAGCAGTTCTTC,CSAGPGLSSYNEQFF,-,TRBJ2-1,TRBV20-1,few,15
TGTGCCAGCAAGCTGACAGGGGCGGTTGGCTACACCTTC,CASKLTGAVGYTF,TRBD1,TRBJ1-2,TRBV6-6,few,13
TGTGCCAGCAGCTACACTCGGGAGCAGTACTTC,CASSYTREQYF,-,TRBJ2-7,TRBV28,-,11
TGTGCCAGCAGTCCGGGGACGGACGCTTCCTACGAGCGGTACTTC,CASSPGTDASYERYF,-,TRBJ2-7,TRBV27,-,15
TGTGCCAGCAGCGTCGGACAGGCTCCACCTAATGAAAAACTGTTTTTT,CASSVGQAPPNEKLFF,TRBD1,TRBJ1-4,TRBV2,-,16
TGTGCCAGCAGCTCGCCTCTGGGGACAGAAACTCAAGAGACCCAGTACTTC,CASSSPLGTETQETQYF,TRBD1,TRBJ2-5,TRBV7-8,many,17
TGTGCCAGCAGTCCTCAGACTAGTCAACATGAGCAGTTCTTC,CASSPQTSQHEQFF,-,TRBJ2-1,TRBV2,-,14
TGTGCCAGCAAAGCGGGGAGGCCTGGCTACACCTTC,CASKAGRPGYTF,-,TRBJ1-2,TRBV2,few,12
TGCAGTGTTCGGGTAGGGAGGGATGAGCAGTTCTTC,CSVRVGRDEQFF,TRBD2,TRBJ2-1,TRBV20-1,few,12
TGTGCCAGCGTAAGCCGCCCCGGGACTAACGGGGCTACCCAGTACTTC,CASVSRPGTNGATQYF,TRBD2,TRBJ2-5,TRBV28,-,16
TGTGCCAGCAGCCAACGAGGACAGGGGATCGAGACCCAGTACTTC,CASSQRGQGIETQYF,TRBD1,TRBJ2-5,TRBV3-1,-,15
TGTGCCAGCAGTTACTCGATCGGGGCAGGGGGTGGCTACACCTTC,CASSYSIGAGGGYTF,TRBD1,TRBJ1-2,TRBV6-5,-,15
TGCAGCGTTCAAGGGGGAGGGGCCAACGTCCTGACTTTC,CSVQGGGANVLTF,-,TRBJ2-6,TRBV29-1,-,13
TGTGCCAGCAGTCCTTACTGGCTGGCGGGAGGGATCGATGAGCAGTTCTTC,CASSPYWLAGGIDEQFF,TRBD2,TRBJ2-1,TRBV28,few,17
TGCGCCAGCAGCTTTCCGGGACTAGCGGGCCCGACTGCCAATGAGCAGTTCTTC,CASSFPGLAGPTANEQFF,TRBD2,TRBJ2-1,TRBV5-1,few,18
TGTGCCAGCAGTTTATTGGTTAATGAAAAACTGTTTTTT,CASSLLVNEKLFF,-,TRBJ1-4,TRBV28,-,13
TGTGCCAGCAGGGCCGGGACAGATATAGAGACCCAGTACTTC,CASRAGTDIETQYF,TRBD1,TRBJ2-5,TRBV2,once,14
TGCAGTGCTCACCCTAGGGGGAAAGGGACCCATGAGACCCAGTACTTC,CSAHPRGKGTHETQYF,-,TRBJ2-5,TRBV20-1,-,16
TGCGCCAGCAGCACGCGGACAGTACAAGAGACCCAGTACTTC,CASSTRTVQETQYF,-,TRBJ2-5,TRBV4-1,few,14
TGTGCCAGCAGCCAGAGCGGACAGCCGGCTGATGGCTACACCTTC,CASSQSGQPADGYTF,-,TRBJ1-2,TRBV4-2,-,15
TGTGCCATCAAGAGTGATGGGGGCGAGCAGTACTTC,CAIKSDGGEQYF,-,TRBJ2-7,TRBV10-3,-,12
TGTGCCAGCAGTTACTCGGCTATCATAGCGGGAGAAGAGCTAGTCAACAATGAGCAGTTCTTC,CASSYSAIIAGEELVNNEQFF,TRBD2,TRBJ2-1,TRBV6-5,-,21
TGTGCCAGCAGCGCAATAGGGGTACCGGGCACAGATACGCAGTATTTT,CASSAIGVPGTDTQYF,-,TRBJ2-3,TRBV3-1,-,16
TGTGCCAGCAGCTTAGCGGGGGACTCAGCCTTCACAGATACGCAGTATTTT,CASSLAGDSAFTDTQYF,-,TRBJ2-3,TRBV7-6,few,17
TGTGCCAGCAGCCCGACAGGGCCCCCTGAGAAGTTCTTC,CASSPTGPPEKFF,TRBD1,TRBJ2-1,TRBV7-9,-,13
TGTGCCAGCAGTGATATTACCTATGGCTACACCTTC,CASSDITYGYTF,-,TRBJ1-2,TRBV2,few,12
TGTGCCAGCAGCCCACAAAGAGGACTAGCGGGAGTTGAGACCCAGTACTTC,CASSPQRGLAGVETQYF,TRBD2,TRBJ2-5,TRBV5-4,-,17
TGCAGTGCTTCCGGTTGGGAAATAGCCAACAATGAGCAGTTCTTC,CSASGWEIANNEQFF,-,TRBJ2-1,TRBV20-1,-,15